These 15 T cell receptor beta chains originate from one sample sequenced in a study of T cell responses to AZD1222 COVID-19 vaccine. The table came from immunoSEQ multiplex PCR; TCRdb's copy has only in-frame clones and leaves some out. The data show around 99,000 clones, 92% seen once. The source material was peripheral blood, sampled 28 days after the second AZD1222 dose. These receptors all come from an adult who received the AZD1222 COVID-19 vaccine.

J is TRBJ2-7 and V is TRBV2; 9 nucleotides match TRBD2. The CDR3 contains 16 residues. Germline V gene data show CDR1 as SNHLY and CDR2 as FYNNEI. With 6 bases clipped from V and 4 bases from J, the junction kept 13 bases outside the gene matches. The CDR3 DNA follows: TGTGCCAGCAGGATCCCCAGCGGGGGGCGTAGTTACGAGCAGTACTTC. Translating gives CASRIPSGGRSYEQYF. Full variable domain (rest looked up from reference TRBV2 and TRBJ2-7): EPEVTQTPSHQVTQMGQEVILRCVPISNHLYFYWYRQILGQKVEFLVSFYNNEISEKSEIFDDQFSVERPDGSNFTLKIRSTKLEDSAMYFCASRIPSGGRSYEQYFGPGTRLTVT.

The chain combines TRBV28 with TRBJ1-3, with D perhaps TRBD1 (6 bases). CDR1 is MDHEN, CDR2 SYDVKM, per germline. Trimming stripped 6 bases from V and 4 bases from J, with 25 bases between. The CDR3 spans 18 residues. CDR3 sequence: CASSPPAGQLHFGNTIYF. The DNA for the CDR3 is TGTGCCAGCAGCCCACCCGCCGGACAGTTACACTTCGGAAACACCATATATTTT.

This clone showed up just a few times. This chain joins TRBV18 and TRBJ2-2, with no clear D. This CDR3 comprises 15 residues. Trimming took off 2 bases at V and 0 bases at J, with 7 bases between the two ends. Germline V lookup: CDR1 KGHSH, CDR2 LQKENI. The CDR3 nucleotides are TGTGCCAGCTCACCAGGCGGATCGAACACCGGGGAGCTGTTTTTT. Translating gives CASSPGGSNTGELFF.

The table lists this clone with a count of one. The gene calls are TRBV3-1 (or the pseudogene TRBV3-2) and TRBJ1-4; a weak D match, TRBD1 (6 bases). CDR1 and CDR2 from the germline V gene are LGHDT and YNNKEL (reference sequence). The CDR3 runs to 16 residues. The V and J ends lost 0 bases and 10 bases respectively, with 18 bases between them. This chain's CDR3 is CASSQDSTGSLRKLFF. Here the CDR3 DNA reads TGTGCCAGCAGCCAAGATAGCACAGGGAGTTTGCGAAAACTGTTTTTT.

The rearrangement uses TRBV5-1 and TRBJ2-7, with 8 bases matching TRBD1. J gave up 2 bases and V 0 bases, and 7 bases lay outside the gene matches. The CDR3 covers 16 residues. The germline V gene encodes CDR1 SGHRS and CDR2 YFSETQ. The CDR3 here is CASSLGGTGETYEQYF. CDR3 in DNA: TGCGCCAGCAGCTTGGGGGGGACAGGCGAGACCTACGAGCAGTACTTC.

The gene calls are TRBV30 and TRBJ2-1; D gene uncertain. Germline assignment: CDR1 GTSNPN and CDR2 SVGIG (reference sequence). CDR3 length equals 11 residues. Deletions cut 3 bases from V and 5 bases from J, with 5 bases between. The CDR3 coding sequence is TGTGCCTGGAGGCTACACAATGAGCAGTTCTTC. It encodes CAWRLHNEQFF.

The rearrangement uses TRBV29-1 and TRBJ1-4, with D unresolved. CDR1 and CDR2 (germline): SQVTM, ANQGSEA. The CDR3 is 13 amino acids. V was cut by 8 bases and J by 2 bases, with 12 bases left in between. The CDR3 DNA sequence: TGCAGCTATTCCGGGCGGACTAATGAAAAACTGTTTTTT. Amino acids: CSYSGRTNEKLFF.

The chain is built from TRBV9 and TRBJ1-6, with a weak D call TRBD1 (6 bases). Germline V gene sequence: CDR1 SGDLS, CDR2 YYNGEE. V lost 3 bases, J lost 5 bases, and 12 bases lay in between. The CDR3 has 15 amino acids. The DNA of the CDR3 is TGTGCCAGCAGCGAGCGGACAGAGCATAATTCACCCCTCCACTTT. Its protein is CASSERTEHNSPLHF.

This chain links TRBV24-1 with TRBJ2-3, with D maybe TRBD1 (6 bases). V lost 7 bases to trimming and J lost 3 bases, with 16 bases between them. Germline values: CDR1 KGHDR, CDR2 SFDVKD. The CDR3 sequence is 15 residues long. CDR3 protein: CATSIRDKGTDTQYF. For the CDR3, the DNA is TGTGCCACCAGCATCCGGGACAAGGGGACAGATACGCAGTATTTT.

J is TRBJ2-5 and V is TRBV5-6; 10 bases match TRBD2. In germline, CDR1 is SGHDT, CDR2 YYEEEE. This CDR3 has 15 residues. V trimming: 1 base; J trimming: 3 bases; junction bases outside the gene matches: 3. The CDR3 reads CASSLWTSGEETQYF. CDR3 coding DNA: TGTGCCAGCAGCTTGTGGACTAGCGGCGAAGAGACCCAGTACTTC.

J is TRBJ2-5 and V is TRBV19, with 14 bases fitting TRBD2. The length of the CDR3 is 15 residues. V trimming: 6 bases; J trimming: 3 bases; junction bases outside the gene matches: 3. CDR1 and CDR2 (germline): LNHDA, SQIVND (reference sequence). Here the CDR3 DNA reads TGTGCCAGTAGAGGGACTAGCGGGGGCAAAGAGACCCAGTACTTC. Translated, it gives CASRGTSGGKETQYF.

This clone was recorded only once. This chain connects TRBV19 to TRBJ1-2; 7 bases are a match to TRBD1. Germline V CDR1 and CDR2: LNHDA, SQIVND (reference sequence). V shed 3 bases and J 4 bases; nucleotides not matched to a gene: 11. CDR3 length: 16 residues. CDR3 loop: CASSISRQGPFYGYTF. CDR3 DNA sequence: TGTGCCAGTAGTATCTCCCGACAGGGACCCTTCTATGGCTACACCTTC.

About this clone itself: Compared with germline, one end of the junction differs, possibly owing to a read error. The CDR3 spells CASSPITGELFF. CDR3 DNA sequence: TGTGCTAGCAGCCCCATCACCGGGGAGCTGTTTTTT. V is TRBV7-7 and J is TRBJ2-2, with unresolved D. This CDR3 contains 12 residues. The germline gives CDR1 SSHAT, CDR2 FNYEAQ (reference sequence).

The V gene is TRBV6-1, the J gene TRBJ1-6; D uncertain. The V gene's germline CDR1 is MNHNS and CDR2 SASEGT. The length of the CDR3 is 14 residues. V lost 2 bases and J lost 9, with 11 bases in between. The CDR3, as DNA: TGTGCCAGCAGTGAATTAGGACTGGGTTCACCCCTCCACTTT. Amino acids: CASSELGLGSPLHF.

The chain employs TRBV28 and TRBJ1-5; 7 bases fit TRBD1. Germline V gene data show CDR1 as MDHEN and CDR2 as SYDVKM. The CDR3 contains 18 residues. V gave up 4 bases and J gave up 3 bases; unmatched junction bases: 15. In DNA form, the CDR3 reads TGTGCCAGCAGTTCCCCCCCCAGGGACAGCTACTACAATCAGCCCCAGCATTTT. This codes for CASSSPPRDSYYNQPQHF.